This T cell receptor (beta chain) was retrieved from a study of T-cell reconstitution after alpha-beta-depleted transplantation in children. This clonotype has a handful of counts. Unique molecular identifiers featured in how the TCRbeta library was prepared. In TCRdb, the PCR reads were re-called with MiXCR into one record per CDR3 protein. The sample has some 590,000 distinct CDR3 sequences, under 12% seen once. Germline loops: CDR1 SGHDT, CDR2 YYEEEE. The CDR3 is made up of 12 amino acids. With 0 bases removed from V and 15 bases from J, the gap between germline ends came to 13 bases. This TCR was sampled from a human donor who donated a stem cell graft to a child with acute myeloid leukemia. This chain connects TRBV5-6 to TRBJ2-4, with D perhaps matching TRBD2 (6 bases). The specimen comprised PBMCs from the stem cell graft donor, sampled from the stem cell graft. The CDR3 loop is CASSLDKGRGYF. CDR3 sequence (DNA): TGTGCCAGCAGCTTGGACAAGGGGCGGGGGTACTTC.